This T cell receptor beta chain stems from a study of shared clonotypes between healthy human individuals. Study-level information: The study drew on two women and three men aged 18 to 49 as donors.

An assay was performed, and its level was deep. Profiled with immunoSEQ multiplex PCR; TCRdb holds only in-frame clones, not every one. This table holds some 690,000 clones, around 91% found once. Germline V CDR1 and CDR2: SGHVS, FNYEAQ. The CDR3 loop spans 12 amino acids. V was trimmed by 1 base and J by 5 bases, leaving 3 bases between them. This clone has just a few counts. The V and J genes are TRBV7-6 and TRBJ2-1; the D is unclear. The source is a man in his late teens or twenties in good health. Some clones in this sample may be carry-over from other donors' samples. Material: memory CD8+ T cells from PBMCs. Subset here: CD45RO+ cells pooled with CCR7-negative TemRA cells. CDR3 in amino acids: CASSLVHNEQFF. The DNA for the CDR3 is TGTGCCAGCAGCTTAGTCCACAATGAGCAGTTCTTC.